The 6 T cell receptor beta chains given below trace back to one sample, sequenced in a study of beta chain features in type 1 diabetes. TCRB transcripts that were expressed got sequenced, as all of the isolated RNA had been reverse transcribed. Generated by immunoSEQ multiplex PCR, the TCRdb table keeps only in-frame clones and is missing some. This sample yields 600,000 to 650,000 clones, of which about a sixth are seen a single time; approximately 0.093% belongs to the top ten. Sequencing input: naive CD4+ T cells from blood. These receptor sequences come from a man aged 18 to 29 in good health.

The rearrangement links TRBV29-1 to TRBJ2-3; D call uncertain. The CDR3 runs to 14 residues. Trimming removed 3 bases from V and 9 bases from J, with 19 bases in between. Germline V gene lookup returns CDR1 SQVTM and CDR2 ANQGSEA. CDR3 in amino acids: CSVEPSRKTITQYF. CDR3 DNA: TGCAGCGTTGAGCCCTCCCGAAAGACAATCACGCAGTATTTT.

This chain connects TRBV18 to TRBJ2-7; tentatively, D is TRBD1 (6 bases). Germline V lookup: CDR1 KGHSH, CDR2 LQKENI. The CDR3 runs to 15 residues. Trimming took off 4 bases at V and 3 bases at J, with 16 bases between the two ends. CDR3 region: CASSQTGHEGYEQYF. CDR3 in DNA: TGTGCCAGCTCACAGACAGGACACGAAGGCTACGAGCAGTACTTC.

CDR3 residues: CASSVPTDTQYF. The CDR3 coding sequence is TGCGCCAGCAGTGTCCCCACAGATACGCAGTATTTT. This rearrangement joins TRBV5-1 to TRBJ2-3; the D is unclear. The V gene lost 5 bases and the J gene lost 2 bases, with 6 bases spanning the gap. This CDR3 contains 12 residues. The V gene's germline CDR1 is SGHRS and CDR2 YFSETQ.

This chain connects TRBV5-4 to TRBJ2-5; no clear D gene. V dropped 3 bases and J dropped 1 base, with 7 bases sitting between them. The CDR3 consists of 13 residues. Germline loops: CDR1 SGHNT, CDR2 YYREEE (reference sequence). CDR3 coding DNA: TGTGCCAGCAGCTCCGGCGGCCAAGAGACCCAGTACTTC. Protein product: CASSSGGQETQYF.

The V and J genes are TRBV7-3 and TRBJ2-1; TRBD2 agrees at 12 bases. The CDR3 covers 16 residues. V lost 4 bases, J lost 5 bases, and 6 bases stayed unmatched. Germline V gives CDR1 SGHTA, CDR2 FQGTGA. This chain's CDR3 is CASSWTSGAPDNEQFF. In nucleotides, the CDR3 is TGTGCCAGCAGCTGGACTAGCGGGGCCCCCGACAATGAGCAGTTCTTC.

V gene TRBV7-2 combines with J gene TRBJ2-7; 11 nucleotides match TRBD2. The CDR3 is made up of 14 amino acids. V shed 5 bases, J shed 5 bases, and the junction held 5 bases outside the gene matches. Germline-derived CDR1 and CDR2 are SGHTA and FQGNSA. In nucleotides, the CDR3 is TGTGCCAGCAGCCCTAGCGGGGGGAGGCACGAGCAGTACTTC. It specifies CASSPSGGRHEQYF.